These 14 T cell receptor beta chains came from one sample sequenced in a study of shared clonotypes between healthy human individuals. Naive CD8 populations comprised CD45RO-negative cells positively selected for CCR7, excluding terminally differentiated effector memory CD45RA+ cells. This table comes from immunoSEQ multiplex PCR, and its TCRdb copy is limited to in-frame clones, with some not included. The sample shows 1.5 million to 2.5 million clones, about 95% of them seen only once. The sequencing sample was made of naive CD8+ T cells sorted from blood. All receptors come from a man younger than 30 in good health.

This clone was recorded only once. V gene TRBV28 combines with J gene TRBJ1-6, with 7 bases lining up with TRBD1. The germline V gene encodes CDR1 MDHEN and CDR2 SYDVKM. The CDR3 covers 14 residues. V shed 5 bases, J shed 10 bases, and the junction held 8 bases outside the gene matches. The CDR3 sequence is CASSPDRVLSPLHF. The CDR3 nucleotides read TGTGCCAGCAGTCCCGACAGGGTATTATCACCCCTCCACTTT. The full variable domain, completed using reference TRBV28 and TRBJ1-6, is DVKVTQSSRYLVKRTGEKVFLECVQDMDHENMFWYRQDPGLGLRLIYFSYDVKMKEKGDIPEGYSVSREKKERFSLILESASTNQTSMYLCASSPDRVLSPLHFGNGTRLTVT.

The chain links TRBV28 to TRBJ1-1; the match to TRBD1 covers 8 bases. The V and J ends lost 4 bases and 7 bases, in that order; junction bases with no gene match: 8. The CDR3 is 14 residues long. Germline CDR1 and CDR2: MDHEN and SYDVKM. DNA for the CDR3: TGTGCCAGCAGTTACCTAGGGACAGGCCTTGAAGCTTTCTTT. Its translation is CASSYLGTGLEAFF.

This chain links TRBV4-3 with TRBJ2-5, with TRBD1 identical over 7 bases. Germline V gene data show CDR1 as LGHNA and CDR2 as YSLEER. CDR3 length: 20 amino acids. The junction had 23 bases not matched to a gene; V was cut back by 2 bases and J by 5 bases. The CDR3 DNA reads as TGCGCCAGCAGCCAACTCTCTTGGACAGGCCAGGGTCTTCTGGGGGAGACCCAGTACTTC. Residues: CASSQLSWTGQGLLGETQYF.

The chain employs TRBV27 and TRBJ2-1, with D perhaps TRBD1 (6 bases). Germline V lookup: CDR1 MNHEY, CDR2 SMNVEV (reference sequence). This CDR3 is 14 amino acids long. V was shortened by 5 bases and J by 0 bases, with 8 bases between the two germline ends. As DNA, the CDR3 is TGTGCCAGCAGTGACAGGAGCTCCTACAATGAGCAGTTCTTC. The encoded protein is CASSDRSSYNEQFF.

This clone has more than one count but fewer than ten. The V gene is TRBV11-2, the J gene TRBJ1-2; D not certain. CDR1 SGHAT and CDR2 FQNNGV come from the germline V gene. This CDR3 spans 16 amino acids. Trimming removed 0 bases from V and 6 bases from J, with 17 bases in between. CDR3 residues: CASSLDLGGGADGYTF. The CDR3 coding sequence is TGTGCCAGCAGCTTAGACCTCGGTGGTGGAGCTGATGGCTACACCTTC. The complete variable domain, with remaining parts taken from reference TRBV11-2 and TRBJ1-2, reads EAGVAQSPRYKIIEKRQSVAFWCNPISGHATLYWYQQILGQGPKLLIQFQNNGVVDDSQLPKDRFSAERLKGVDSTLKIQPAKLEDSAVYLCASSLDLGGGADGYTFGSGTRLTVV.

V and J are TRBV27 and TRBJ2-7; D uncertain. Germline CDR1 MNHEY, CDR2 SMNVEV (reference sequence). The V and J ends lost 4 bases and 1 base respectively, with 11 bases between them. CDR3 length: 14 residues. The CDR3 sequence: CASSSQDPSYEQYF. The CDR3 DNA sequence: TGTGCCAGCAGTTCTCAGGATCCATCCTACGAGCAGTACTTC.

V and J are TRBV4-1 and TRBJ2-7; D unclear. Germline values: CDR1 MGHRA, CDR2 YSYEKL. The V and J ends lost 2 bases and 3 bases respectively, with 11 bases between them. This CDR3 is 14 amino acids long. CDR3 nucleotides: TGCGCCAGCAGCCAATATGGCGGTTTCTACGAGCAGTACTTC. Its protein product is CASSQYGGFYEQYF.

The gene calls are TRBV19 and TRBJ1-2, with TRBD1 matching over 7 bases. With V trimmed by 7 bases and J by 5 bases, 16 bases remained unmatched. CDR3 length equals 16 residues. CDR1 and CDR2 (germline): LNHDA, SQIVND (reference sequence). The CDR3 is CASTLLGTEVRYGYTF. The DNA of the CDR3 is TGTGCCAGTACCTTGCTGGGGACAGAAGTTCGGTATGGCTACACCTTC.

This clone appeared once. This chain links TRBV6-6 with TRBJ1-1; D not certain. The CDR3 is 15 residues long. Per the germline V gene, CDR1 is MNHNY and CDR2 is SVGAGI (reference sequence). V was shortened by 6 bases and J by 0 bases, with 14 bases between the two germline ends. The CDR3 loop is CASRRGDYMNTEAFF. CDR3 coding DNA: TGTGCCAGCAGACGCGGCGATTACATGAACACTGAAGCTTTCTTT.

The V and J genes are TRBV2 and TRBJ2-1, with 8 bases that match TRBD2. After removal of 7 bases from V and 8 bases from J, the junction contained 10 bases not matched to a gene. Germline CDR1 and CDR2: SNHLY and FYNNEI. CDR3 length: 14 amino acids. The CDR3 region is CASTTVGGGHEQFF. The CDR3 DNA sequence: TGTGCCAGCACGACCGTCGGGGGGGGTCATGAGCAGTTCTTC.

This clone came up a few times. The rearrangement uses TRBV19 and TRBJ1-2; D unclear. CDR3 length: 14 residues. CDR1 is LNHDA and CDR2 is SQIVND in the germline V gene (reference sequence). With 0 bases removed from V and 8 bases from J, the gap between germline ends came to 13 bases. The CDR3 DNA reads TGTGCCAGTAGTATAGATCTCGAGGATTCCGGCTACACCTTC. Translating it yields CASSIDLEDSGYTF.

The V and J genes are TRBV15 and TRBJ2-7; TRBD1 matches 9 bases. From germline, CDR1 is LNHNV and CDR2 YYDKDF (reference sequence). V was clipped by 2 bases and J by 3 bases; unmatched bases: 14. The CDR3 has 18 residues. As DNA, the CDR3 is TGTGCCACCAGCAGATCCTTCCACCGGGACAGGGTTCGCTACGAGCAGTACTTC. Its translation: CATSRSFHRDRVRYEQYF.

About this clone: Additional DNA sequences in this sample encode the identical CDR3. The chain combines TRBV27 with TRBJ1-2, with D unclear. The CDR3 runs to 14 residues. V lost 0 bases to trimming and J lost 0 bases, with 5 bases between them. From germline, CDR1 is MNHEY and CDR2 SMNVEV (reference sequence). The CDR3 here is CASSLSTANYGYTF. CDR3 nucleotide sequence: TGTGCCAGCAGTTTATCGACGGCTAACTATGGCTACACCTTC.

The chain couples TRBV27 to TRBJ2-6; D possibly uses TRBD1 or TRBD2 (5 bases each). V lost 3 bases and J lost 4, with 16 bases in between. Germline CDR1 MNHEY, CDR2 SMNVEV (reference sequence). The CDR3 runs to 17 residues. The CDR3 reads CASSFQGPLTGANVLTF. For the CDR3, the DNA is TGTGCCAGCAGTTTCCAGGGACCTCTCACCGGGGCCAACGTCCTGACTTTC. Based on the CDR3 plus reference TRBV27 and TRBJ2-6, the full variable domain is EAQVTQNPRYLITVTGKKLTVTCSQNMNHEYMSWYRQDPGLGLRQIYYSMNVEVTDKGDVPEGYKVSRKEKRNFPLILESPSPNQTSLYFCASSFQGPLTGANVLTFGAGSRLTVL.